Presented here are 24 T cell receptor beta chains from one specimen sequenced in a study of control samples from healthy donors and cancer patients. TCRdb's table, derived via immunoSEQ multiplex PCR, lists solely in-frame clones and lacks some. The profile shows 85,000 to 100,000 clones, roughly four fifths of them singletons. Specimen: blood. The receptors originated from a man in his 60s in good health.

The chain couples TRBV6-5 to TRBJ1-4; D remains ambiguous. CDR3 length: 11 amino acids. V was pared by 6 bases and J by 6 bases, with 5 bases between. CDR1 is MNHEY, CDR2 SVGAGI, per germline. This chain's CDR3 is CASSDDEKLFF. The CDR3 DNA sequence: TGTGCCAGCAGCGATGATGAAAAACTGTTTTTT.

CDR3 protein: CAISESLDSNQPQHF. For the CDR3, the DNA is TGTGCCATCAGTGAGTCGCTGGATAGCAATCAGCCCCAGCATTTT. V is TRBV10-3 and J is TRBJ1-5; no reliable D call. This CDR3 comprises 15 residues. The germline gives CDR1 ENHRY, CDR2 SYGVKD. Trimming stripped 0 bases from V and 0 bases from J, with 6 bases between.

V is TRBV5-6 and J is TRBJ1-4; D uncertain. Germline values: CDR1 SGHDT, CDR2 YYEEEE. The CDR3 totals 12 residues. V gave up 6 bases and J gave up 14 bases, with 17 bases separating them. The CDR3 protein is CASTAAEEELFF. DNA for the CDR3: TGTGCCAGCACCGCGGCGGAGGAAGAGCTGTTTTTT.

The chain is built from TRBV5-4 and TRBJ2-6, with TRBD2 matching over 11 bases. Germline CDR1 reads SGHNT; CDR2 reads YYREEE (reference sequence). The CDR3 runs to 20 residues. Trimming at V came to 6 bases and at J to 3 bases, leaving 17 bases not matched to a gene. The CDR3, as DNA: TGTGCCAGCACCTTTTATTTGACTAGCGGGGCGTCGGGTGGGGCCAACGTCCTGACTTTC. It is translated as CASTFYLTSGASGGANVLTF.

The chain couples TRBV7-9 to TRBJ1-5, with TRBD1 identical over 9 bases. The trim removed 0 bases at V and 5 bases at J, leaving 2 bases unmatched. This CDR3 comprises 15 residues. Germline lookup yields CDR1 SEHNR and CDR2 FQNEAQ (reference sequence). In nucleotides, the CDR3 is TGTGCCAGCAGCTTAGCGACAGGGGGTGATCAGCCCCAGCATTTT. It yields the protein CASSLATGGDQPQHF.

The V gene is TRBV5-4, the J gene TRBJ2-1; D unresolved. V lost 0 bases and J 10 bases, leaving 20 bases between the germline ends. The CDR3 has 16 residues. Germline V lookup: CDR1 SGHNT, CDR2 YYREEE (reference sequence). This CDR3 reads CASSLAVVAVPAEQFF. As DNA, the CDR3 is TGTGCCAGCAGCTTGGCCGTAGTGGCTGTGCCAGCGGAGCAGTTCTTC.

V and J are TRBV6-5 and TRBJ2-1, with D maybe TRBD2 (6 bases). This CDR3 has 15 residues. Deletions cut 7 bases from V and 2 bases from J, with 15 bases between. Germline-derived CDR1 and CDR2 are MNHEY and SVGAGI. The CDR3 bases are TGTGCCAGCAAGAGAATAGCGGAAACCTACAATGAGCAGTTCTTC. Amino acids: CASKRIAETYNEQFF.

V and J are TRBV13 and TRBJ2-1; D remains ambiguous. Germline CDR1 is PRHDT and CDR2 is FYEKMQ (reference sequence). This CDR3 spans 16 amino acids. Trimming took off 0 bases at V and 0 bases at J, with 9 bases between the two ends. CDR3 sequence: CASSLGPASSYNEQFF. CDR3 nucleotide sequence: TGTGCCAGCAGCTTAGGCCCGGCGAGCTCCTACAATGAGCAGTTCTTC.

This clone has only a few counts. The chain combines TRBV6-2 or TRBV6-3 with TRBJ2-1; D is ambiguous. Trimming removed 2 bases at V and 0 bases at J, with 8 bases between. Germline CDR1 MNHEY, CDR2 SVGEGT. The CDR3 runs to 15 residues. CDR3 in amino acids: CASSYGASSYNEQFF. The CDR3 DNA sequence: TGTGCCAGCAGTTACGGAGCAAGCTCCTACAATGAGCAGTTCTTC.

This clone was seen more than once but under ten times. The CDR3 DNA is TGTGCCAGTAGTAAAGGACAGGGGAGCAATCAGCCCCAGCATTTT. Translating it yields CASSKGQGSNQPQHF. The genes are TRBV19 and TRBJ1-5; 9 bases map to TRBD1. V gave up 4 bases and J gave up 1 base; unmatched junction bases: 2. This CDR3 spans 15 amino acids. CDR1 and CDR2 from the germline V gene are LNHDA and SQIVND (reference sequence).

The chain recombines TRBV29-1 with TRBJ1-1; D is ambiguous. This CDR3 region has 13 residues. In germline, CDR1 is SQVTM, CDR2 ANQGSEA. V lost 0 bases and J lost 5, with 10 bases in between. The CDR3 DNA reads TGCAGCGTTGAAGACGGCCGGCGGACTGAAGCTTTCTTT. Translation gives CSVEDGRRTEAFF.

The chain has TRBV21-1 and TRBJ1-6. TRBV21-1 is tagged as a pseudogene. CDR3 length: 13 residues. This CDR3 reads CASSKSGNSPLHF. The DNA for the CDR3 is TGTGCCAGCAGTAAAAGCGGGAATTCACCCCTCCACTTT.

V usage is TRBV7-9 and J usage is TRBJ2-3; possibly TRBD1 or TRBD2 for D (5 bases each). The CDR3 is 13 residues long. With 5 bases removed from V and 4 bases from J, the gap between germline ends came to 10 bases. Germline lookup yields CDR1 SEHNR and CDR2 FQNEAQ (reference sequence). The CDR3 sequence: CASSAKGPDTQYF. The CDR3, as DNA: TGTGCCAGCAGCGCTAAGGGACCAGATACGCAGTATTTT.

The gene calls are TRBV28 and TRBJ1-5; no clear D gene. V was cut by 0 bases and J by 2 bases, with 5 bases left in between. The CDR3 totals 14 residues. Per germline, CDR1 MDHEN and CDR2 SYDVKM. The CDR3 DNA reads TGTGCCAGCAGTTTATGGGTGGGCAATCAGCCCCAGCATTTT. Translated: CASSLWVGNQPQHF.

The rearrangement links TRBV25-1 to TRBJ2-2; D unresolved. Germline CDR1 is MGHDK and CDR2 is SYGVNS. This CDR3 has 16 amino acids. Trimming shortened V by 5 bases and J by 1 base, and 14 bases separated the two germline ends. For the CDR3, the DNA is TGTGCCAGCAGTCCCCAGGACGGATTGAACACCGGGGAGCTGTTTTTT. This gives the protein CASSPQDGLNTGELFF. The entire variable domain, with the rest obtained from reference TRBV25-1 and TRBJ2-2, is as follows: EADIYQTPRYLVIGTGKKITLECSQTMGHDKMYWYQQDPGMELHLIHYSYGVNSTEKGDLSSESTVSRIRTEHFPLTLESARPSHTSQYLCASSPQDGLNTGELFFGEGSRLTVL.

CDR3 sequence: CASRVLSGTSYEQYF. CDR3 in DNA: TGTGCCAGCAGAGTTCTCTCGGGCACCTCCTACGAGCAGTACTTC. This sequence joins TRBV6-5 and TRBJ2-7; D is undetermined. The CDR3 is 15 residues long. V lost 6 bases, J lost 0 bases, and 15 bases lay in between. Germline-derived CDR1 and CDR2 are MNHEY and SVGAGI.

In the case of this clone: Other DNA sequences in this sample translate to the same CDR3. The rearrangement joins TRBV29-1 to TRBJ1-2; D is perhaps TRBD1 (5 bases). Between the trimmed V and J ends, which lost 4 bases and 8 bases, there was a span of 11 bases. Looked up from germline, CDR1 is SQVTM and CDR2 is ANQGSEA. The CDR3 contains 11 residues. CDR3 in amino acids: CSVGDGGGYTF. The DNA for the CDR3 is TGCAGCGTTGGGGACGGGGGGGGCTACACCTTC.

The chain uses TRBV2 and TRBJ1-5, with 8 bases that match TRBD1. Germline V gene lookup returns CDR1 SNHLY and CDR2 FYNNEI. Losses at the gene ends were 0 bases for V and 12 bases for J; bases not matched to a gene: 10. The length of the CDR3 is 15 residues. DNA for the CDR3: TGTGCCAGCAGTGAAGCCGCGGACAGGGTCAGCGGCCAGCATTTT. Translating it yields CASSEAADRVSGQHF.

V and J are TRBV6-6 and TRBJ1-1, with a possible D match to TRBD1 (6 bases). The V end was cut by 0 bases, the J end by 5 bases, with 13 bases between. The length of the CDR3 is 15 residues. Germline V CDR1 and CDR2: MNHNY, SVGAGI (reference sequence). CDR3 loop: CASSYSSGVGTEAFF. In nucleotides, the CDR3 is TGTGCCAGCAGTTACTCTTCAGGGGTGGGAACTGAAGCTTTCTTT.

A single count supports this clone. This sequence joins TRBV12-5 and TRBJ1-3; D possibly corresponds to TRBD1 (5 bases). This CDR3 comprises 16 residues. Germline lookup yields CDR1 LGHNT and CDR2 FRNRAP. V shed 0 bases and J shed 0 bases, with 9 bases lying between them. CDR3 loop: CASGLVTGVSGNTIYF. Here the CDR3 DNA reads TGTGCTAGTGGTTTGGTTACAGGCGTCTCTGGAAACACCATATATTTT.

As DNA, the CDR3 is TGTGCCAGCAGCTTAGGCGGGGGCTTAGAGACCCAGTACTTC. Its translation is CASSLGGGLETQYF. The chain has TRBV7-9 and TRBJ2-5, with D tentatively TRBD2 (7 bases). V dropped 1 base and J dropped 4 bases, with 10 bases sitting between them. The CDR3 covers 14 residues. In germline, CDR1 is SEHNR, CDR2 FQNEAQ (reference sequence).

A few counts support this clone. This chain uses TRBV7-9 with TRBJ1-4; TRBD1 might be the D (5 bases). The V end lost 2 bases, the J end lost 7 bases, and 11 bases lay between the germline ends. The CDR3 loop spans 14 amino acids. Germline V gene data show CDR1 as SEHNR and CDR2 as FQNEAQ (reference sequence). The CDR3 bases are TGTGCCAGCAGCTTATTAATGACAGCTGAAAAACTGTTTTTT. Its protein is CASSLLMTAEKLFF.

This sequence joins TRBV3-1 (or the pseudogene TRBV3-2) and TRBJ2-6; 7 bases line up with TRBD1. The CDR3 runs to 17 residues. CDR1 and CDR2 (germline): LGHDT, YNNKEL (reference sequence). V shed 0 bases, J shed 4 bases, and the junction held 6 bases outside the gene matches. CDR3 protein: CASSQEVGGRGANVLTF. The DNA for the CDR3 is TGTGCCAGCAGCCAAGAGGTAGGGGGCAGGGGGGCCAACGTCCTGACTTTC.

The rearrangement uses TRBV9 and TRBJ1-6, with 9 bases aligning to TRBD1. The CDR3 loop spans 15 amino acids. In germline, CDR1 is SGDLS, CDR2 YYNGEE. With 3 bases clipped from V and 10 bases from J, the junction kept 8 bases outside the gene matches. CDR3 protein: CASSAVTGGSSPLHF. The CDR3 coding sequence is TGTGCCAGCAGCGCTGTGACAGGGGGGAGCTCACCCCTCCACTTT.